A selection of T cell receptor beta chains follows, all from one sample in a study of CD8+CD57+ T cells in acquired aplastic anemia. TCRdb redid the calling of the reads with MiXCR, one entry per CDR3 protein. The table lists about 160,000 distinct CDR3 sequences, 47% of them singletons, with approximately 3% in the top ten. The sample was sorted CD4+, CD8+, or CD8+CD57+ T cells (not recorded which) from PBMCs. The source of these receptors is a human donor with aplastic anemia. The CDR3 runs from the conserved cysteine through the conserved F or W. D genes are given only for firm matches. For some rows the clone size is stated as once, few or many, or as a class when expanded; others skip it.

>TRBV20-1|TRBJ1-5|once|.
CSARDKGFLQHF
TGCAGTGCTAGAGATAAGGGTTTCCTTCAGCATTTT
>TRBV12-5|TRBJ2-7|many|TRBD2
CASGLGEGGNEQYF
TGTGCTAGTGGCCTGGGCGAGGGAGGGAACGAGCAGTACTTC
>TRBV12-3/TRBV12-4|TRBJ2-7|many|.
CASSYNYEQYF
TGTGCCAGCAGTTACAACTACGAGCAGTACTTC
>TRBV7-9|TRBJ2-7|.|TRBD2
CASSLLAGYEQYF
TGTGCCAGCAGCTTGCTAGCGGGCTACGAGCAGTACTTC
>TRBV2|TRBJ1-5|many|TRBD1
CASQGQTNQPQHF
TGTGCCAGCCAGGGACAGACTAATCAGCCCCAGCATTTT
>TRBV29-1|TRBJ2-3|many|TRBD2
CSVLGQTSGRTDTQYF
TGCAGCGTTCTAGGCCAAACTAGCGGACGCACAGATACGCAGTATTTT
>TRBV19|TRBJ2-7|many|TRBD2
CASTDPGLGVAEQYF
TGTGCCAGTACAGATCCGGGACTAGGTGTGGCCGAGCAGTACTTC
>TRBV7-2|TRBJ2-5|few|TRBD2
CASRLTSGSRETQYF
TGTGCCAGCAGACTGACTAGCGGGAGCAGGGAGACCCAGTACTTC
>TRBV5-1|TRBJ1-2|once|.
CASSLWGWRKDVWGYTF
TGCGCCAGCAGCTTGTGGGGGTGGAGGAAGGACGTTTGGGGCTACACCTTC
>TRBV19|TRBJ2-1|many|.
CASSSSGVALSSYNEQFF
TGTGCCAGTAGTAGTAGCGGCGTGGCCCTGAGCTCCTACAATGAGCAGTTCTTC
>TRBV27|TRBJ2-7|many|.
CASSSPSVGRGEQYF
TGTGCCAGCAGTTCCCCTAGCGTCGGTCGGGGAGAGCAGTACTTC
>TRBV7-2|TRBJ2-7|.|.
CASSRDLAASYEQYF
TGTGCCAGCAGCCGGGACCTCGCGGCGAGCTACGAGCAATACTTC
>TRBV20-1|TRBJ2-7|.|TRBD2
CSASFSGVNEQYF
TGCAGTGCTAGCTTTAGCGGGGTCAACGAGCAGTACTTC
>TRBV16|TRBJ2-3|many|TRBD2
CASSQSTLAGGSDTQYF
TGTGCCAGCAGCCAATCGACGCTAGCGGGGGGATCAGATACGCAGTATTTT
>TRBV7-8|TRBJ2-7|.|.
CASSSWAGEQYF
TGTGCCAGCAGCTCCTGGGCCGGCGAGCAGTACTTC
>TRBV5-1|TRBJ1-1|.|.
CASSLVVGNTEAFF
TGCGCCAGCAGCTTGGTTGTGGGGAACACTGAAGCTTTCTTT
>TRBV2|TRBJ2-3|.|TRBD2
CASSEGWASGYYTDTQYF
TGTGCCAGCAGTGAGGGCTGGGCTAGCGGGTATTACACAGATACGCAGTATTTT
>TRBV5-1|TRBJ1-1|many|.
CASSSWGEGTEAFF
TGCGCCAGCAGCTCGTGGGGGGAGGGCACTGAAGCTTTCTTT
>TRBV5-8|TRBJ1-3|many|.
CASSSAAQSGNTIYF
TGTGCCAGCAGCTCTGCAGCACAATCTGGAAACACCATATATTTT
>TRBV25-1|TRBJ2-1|.|TRBD1
CASSEGRQGAGNNEQFF
TGTGCCAGCAGTGAAGGGAGACAGGGGGCGGGTAACAATGAGCAGTTCTTC